This TCR beta chain stems from a study of blood T cell repertoires in COVID-19. Study context: Spain, Italy and the United States supplied samples that represented acute and convalescent COVID-19.

Repertoires were generated with immunoSEQ multiplex PCR, while TCRdb's copy carries only in-frame clones and drops some. The sample holds over 90,000 clones; roughly 86% are singletons and the top ten take 13%. Per the germline V gene, CDR1 is SQVTM and CDR2 is ANQGSEA. CDR3 length: 13 amino acids. V shed 5 bases, J shed 6 bases, and the junction held 4 bases outside the gene matches. What was sequenced was peripheral blood. The clonotype was recovered from a woman aged 55 to 70 in a cohort sampled during active or convalescent COVID-19. This chain links TRBV29-1 with TRBJ2-2, with 9 nucleotides matching TRBD2. The CDR3 nucleotides are TGCAGCGTTTGGACTAGCGATGCCGGGGAGCTGTTTTTT. The encoded protein is CSVWTSDAGELFF.